The entry that follows covers one TCR beta chain sequence. Its specificity is unknown. The data are from a study of radiation and T cells in renal cell carcinoma. Noted treatment: treatment-naive control, cytoreductive nephrectomy. The tumor was a clear cell renal cell carcinoma. Controls included 4 female and fewer than twelve male donors, resected 2011 to 2014. Assay used: immunoSEQ multiplex PCR; TCRdb lists only in-frame clones, some missing. The sample carries about 18,000 clones, about three fifths recorded once. CDR3 size: 14 residues. V dropped 2 bases and J dropped 4 bases, with 11 bases sitting between them. Germline loops: CDR1 LNHDA, CDR2 SQIVND (reference sequence). Study outcomes and limitations: Irradiated tumors had higher TCR clonality than control tumors.

The input for sequencing was tumor tissue, taken from a patient whose treatment was nephrectomy without radiotherapy. This receptor was identified in a man aged 50-59 years with renal cell carcinoma. This chain links TRBV19 with TRBJ1-1, with a possible D match to TRBD1 (5 bases). This CDR3 is CASSIQGPRTEAFF. The CDR3 DNA reads as TGTGCCAGTAGTATACAGGGTCCCCGCACTGAAGCTTTCTTT.